A selection of T cell receptor beta chains follows, all from one sample in a study of CD8+ T cells in alopecia areata. Data came from immunoSEQ multiplex PCR; TCRdb stores just in-frame clones and leaves some out. This table has roughly 180,000 clones, 40% to 55% appearing once. The material was CD8+ T cells sorted from blood, obtained around week 54, from a patient treated with tofacitinib. Receptors were obtained from a human donor with alopecia areata. Each CDR3 is given with its conserved first and last residue. Each record gives: D gene, J gene, V gene, clone size, CDR3 protein, CDR3 DNA. A D gene is named only where the DNA matches it firmly. Part of the rows lack a size; the others show once, few, many or a class for expanded clones.

>TRBD1|TRBJ1-2|TRBV4-1|-
CASSQSHADRGPNYGYTF
TGCGCCAGCAGCCAATCTCACGCGGACAGGGGGCCTAACTATGGCTACACCTTC
>-|TRBJ1-2|TRBV18|few
CASSPDNFLNYGYTF
TGTGCCAGCTCACCCGACAACTTCTTAAACTATGGCTACACCTTC
>TRBD2|TRBJ2-1|TRBV27|-
CASSSQAGVSYNEQFF
TGTGCCAGCAGTTCCCAAGCGGGGGTTTCCTACAATGAGCAGTTCTTC
>-|TRBJ1-1|TRBV9|-
CASSVGENTEAFF
TGTGCCAGCAGCGTTGGGGAGAACACTGAAGCTTTCTTT
>TRBD1|TRBJ2-7|TRBV4-1|-
CASSRETGGPYEQYF
TGCGCCAGCAGCCGGGAAACAGGGGGCCCCTACGAGCAGTACTTC
>-|TRBJ2-3|TRBV11-2|-
CASSLWGGTDTQYF
TGTGCCAGCAGCTTATGGGGTGGGACAGATACGCAGTATTTT
>-|TRBJ2-3|TRBV5-1|-
CASSPATATDTQYF
TGCGCCAGCAGCCCCGCGACAGCCACAGATACGCAGTATTTT
>TRBD1|TRBJ2-1|TRBV19|-
CASSDRGSYNEQFF
TGTGCCAGTAGTGACAGGGGGTCCTACAATGAGCAGTTCTTC
>-|TRBJ2-6|TRBV27|few
CASSSRGTGANVLTF
TGTGCCAGCAGTTCAAGGGGGACTGGGGCCAACGTCCTGACTTTC
>-|TRBJ1-5|TRBV11-2|once
CASSLGRGRASNQPQHF
TGTGCCAGCAGCTTAGGTCGGGGCAGGGCTAGCAATCAGCCCCAGCATTTT
>-|TRBJ1-5|TRBV5-4|-
CASSLAGSNQPQHF
TGTGCCAGCAGCTTGGCAGGGAGCAATCAGCCCCAGCATTTT
>-|TRBJ2-1|TRBV7-9|-
CASSLFDEQFF
TGTGCCAGCAGCTTATTTGATGAGCAGTTCTTC
>TRBD1|TRBJ1-1|TRBV11-2|-
CASSFQGATEAFF
TGTGCCAGCAGCTTCCAGGGGGCAACTGAAGCTTTCTTT
>-|TRBJ1-2|TRBV5-4|-
CASSLGRDSGYTF
TGTGCCAGCAGCTTGGGCAGGGATAGTGGCTACACCTTC
>-|TRBJ2-5|TRBV5-1|-
CASSLGDRVSRETQYF
TGCGCCAGCAGCTTGGGGGACCGGGTCAGTCGTGAGACCCAGTACTTC
>-|TRBJ2-7|TRBV29-1|few
CSAGDFYEQYF
TGCAGCGCGGGGGACTTCTACGAGCAGTACTTC
>TRBD2|TRBJ2-1|TRBV19|few
CASSHGTSGDLTYNEQFF
TGTGCCAGTAGTCACGGGACTAGCGGGGATCTTACCTACAATGAGCAGTTCTTC